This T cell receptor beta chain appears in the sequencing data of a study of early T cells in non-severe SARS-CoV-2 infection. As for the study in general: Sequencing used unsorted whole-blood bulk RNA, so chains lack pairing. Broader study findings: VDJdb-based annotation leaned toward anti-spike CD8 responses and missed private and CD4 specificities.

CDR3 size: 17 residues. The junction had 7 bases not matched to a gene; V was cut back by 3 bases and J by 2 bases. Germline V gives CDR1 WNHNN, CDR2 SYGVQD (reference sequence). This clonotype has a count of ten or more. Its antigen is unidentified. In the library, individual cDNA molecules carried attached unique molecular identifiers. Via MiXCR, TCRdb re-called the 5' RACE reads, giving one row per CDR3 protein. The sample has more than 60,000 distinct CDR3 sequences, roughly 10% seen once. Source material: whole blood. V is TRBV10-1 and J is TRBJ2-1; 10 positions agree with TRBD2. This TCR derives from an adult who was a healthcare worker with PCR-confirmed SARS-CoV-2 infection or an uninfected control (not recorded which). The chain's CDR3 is CASSDDSGGQPYNEQFF. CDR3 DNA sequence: TGCGCCAGCAGTGACGATAGCGGGGGGCAACCCTACAATGAGCAGTTCTTC.